One sample yielded the 27 T cell receptor beta chains listed below, sequenced in a study of OX40 agonist ivuxolimab in advanced cancers. Repertoires were generated with immunoSEQ multiplex PCR, while TCRdb's copy carries only in-frame clones and drops some. The repertoire has tens of thousands of clones, approximately 87% of them found once; the top ten carry roughly 0.98%. The sample consisted of CD4+ or CD8+ T cells sorted from blood, taken in a trial of the OX40 agonist ivuxolimab. The receptors derive from an adult with an advanced solid tumor such as melanoma, head and neck, liver or kidney cancer.

The chain has TRBV9 and TRBJ2-7, with a weak D call TRBD2 (5 bases). The V and J ends lost 4 bases and 0 bases respectively, with 17 bases between them. Germline V gives CDR1 SGDLS, CDR2 YYNGEE. This CDR3 has 16 amino acids. The CDR3 spells CASSLTPSEGSYEQYF. The CDR3 nucleotides read TGTGCCAGCAGCCTTACACCCTCCGAGGGCTCCTACGAGCAGTACTTC.

V gene TRBV27 combines with J gene TRBJ2-5; weak D call: TRBD1 (6 bases). With the DNA end fitting TRBJ2-7 better, the J assignment may be wrong. Germline V lookup: CDR1 MNHEY, CDR2 SMNVEV (reference sequence). The CDR3 has 16 residues. In nucleotides, the CDR3 is TGTGCCAGCAGCACCTACGGACAGTTAGGACCCTACGAGCAGTACTTC. It specifies CASSTYGQLGPYEQYF.

This rearrangement joins TRBV11-2 to TRBJ2-5, with D possibly called TRBD1 or TRBD2 (5 bases each). V was trimmed by 1 base and J by 1 base, leaving 13 bases between them. Germline V gene lookup returns CDR1 SGHAT and CDR2 FQNNGV. The CDR3 has 16 residues. The CDR3 region is CASSLVTGLTQETQYF. DNA for the CDR3: TGTGCCAGCAGCTTAGTGACGGGGCTAACCCAAGAGACCCAGTACTTC.

This chain connects TRBV28 to TRBJ1-2; D unresolved. Per germline, CDR1 MDHEN and CDR2 SYDVKM. The V end lost 1 base, the J end lost 10 bases, and 10 bases lay between the germline ends. This CDR3 is built from 12 residues. Here the CDR3 DNA reads TGTGCCAGCAGTTTATCTCGAGACGTCTACACCTTC. It translates to CASSLSRDVYTF.

The J gene is TRBJ2-6, the V gene TRBV6-5; D is ambiguous. Trimming removed 6 bases from V and 0 bases from J, with 9 bases in between. The CDR3 is made up of 15 amino acids. Looked up from germline, CDR1 is MNHEY and CDR2 is SVGAGI. CDR3 sequence reads: CASRRQNSGANVLTF. The DNA of the CDR3 is TGTGCCAGCAGGCGACAAAACTCTGGGGCCAACGTCCTGACTTTC.

The chain joins TRBV5-4 to TRBJ2-2; 8 nucleotides agree with TRBD1. This CDR3 spans 16 amino acids. V dropped 4 bases and J dropped 6; count of bases not matched to a gene: 11. Germline lookup yields CDR1 SGHNT and CDR2 YYREEE (reference sequence). CDR3 bases: TGTGCCAGCAGCGGGAACAGGGGGGAAGTGGCCGGGGAGCTGTTTTTT. This encodes CASSGNRGEVAGELFF.

Remarks on this clone: Sequence at one end of the junction differs from germline and may be a read error. This chain uses TRBV7-7 with TRBJ2-7; D gene unclear. This CDR3 spans 15 amino acids. The germline CDR1 and CDR2 sequences are SSHAT and FNYEAQ (reference sequence). Written as DNA, the CDR3 is TGTGCTAGCAGCTTATGGGGTTCGTCCTCCTACGAGCAGTACTTC. This gives the protein CASSLWGSSSYEQYF.

CDR3 amino acids: CSARLAGAYEQYF. The CDR3 nucleotides are TGCAGCGCCAGACTAGCGGGAGCCTACGAGCAGTACTTC. The chain recombines TRBV29-1 with TRBJ2-7; 12 bases align to TRBD2. V lost 7 bases and J lost 2; bases outside the gene matches: 3. The CDR3 covers 13 residues. CDR1 is SQVTM, CDR2 ANQGSEA, per germline.

V gene TRBV19 combines with J gene TRBJ2-7, with D possibly matching TRBD1 (5 bases). The CDR3 is made up of 14 amino acids. Trimming removed 5 bases from V and 0 bases from J, with 11 bases in between. In germline, CDR1 is LNHDA, CDR2 SQIVND (reference sequence). Here the CDR3 DNA reads TGTGCCAGTAGTCGGCAGGGTTCCTCCTACGAGCAGTACTTC. It specifies CASSRQGSSYEQYF.

The chain couples TRBV2 to TRBJ2-5; D might be TRBD1 or TRBD2, each matching 5 bases. The closer fit of TRBJ2-7 to the DNA end suggests the J call may be wrong. The germline CDR1 and CDR2 sequences are SNHLY and FYNNEI. The length of the CDR3 is 13 residues. The CDR3 nucleotides are TGTGCCACCAAGGGACGGCAAACCTACGAGCAGTACTTC. Translation: CATKGRQTYEQYF.

The chain has TRBV5-1 and TRBJ2-5; D may be TRBD2 (6 bases). The V end lost 4 bases, the J end lost 2 bases, and 12 bases lay between the germline ends. The V gene's germline CDR1 is SGHRS and CDR2 YFSETQ. The CDR3 consists of 14 residues. The CDR3: CASSGGTLQETQYF. For the CDR3, the DNA is TGCGCCAGCAGCGGCGGGACCCTTCAAGAGACCCAGTACTTC.

J is TRBJ1-1 and V is TRBV5-1, with D tentatively TRBD1 (6 bases). CDR1 and CDR2 (germline): SGHRS, YFSETQ. The CDR3 has 13 residues. Trimming cost V 2 bases and J 4 bases, with 9 bases left between them. CDR3 in DNA: TGCGCCAGCAGCTTACGAGGGGGCACTGAAGCTTTCTTT. Translation gives CASSLRGGTEAFF.

A single count supports this clone. The rearrangement joins TRBV18 to TRBJ2-3, with D perhaps matching TRBD1 (5 bases). Trimming removed 4 bases from V and 8 bases from J, with 13 bases in between. This CDR3 region has 13 residues. The germline CDR1 and CDR2 sequences are KGHSH and LQKENI. CDR3 protein: CASSLNDRSTQYF. CDR3 DNA: TGTGCCAGCTCACTTAATGACAGATCTACGCAGTATTTT.

This clone was observed once. The CDR3 region is CASSLGTAQVDTQYF. The CDR3 DNA sequence: TGTGCCAGCAGCTTAGGGACAGCCCAGGTAGATACGCAGTATTTT. This chain connects TRBV11-1 to TRBJ2-3; the D gene is possibly TRBD1 (6 bases). The CDR3 is made up of 15 amino acids. Trimming removed 1 base at V and 5 bases at J, with 13 bases between. Per the germline V gene, CDR1 is SGHAT and CDR2 is FQDESV (reference sequence).

The chain combines TRBV7-9 with TRBJ2-3; 12 positions agree with TRBD2. The CDR3 runs to 17 residues. Trimming removed 6 bases from V and 3 bases from J; junction bases left unmatched: 10. Germline loops: CDR1 SEHNR, CDR2 FQNEAQ (reference sequence). CDR3 DNA sequence: TGTGCCAGCAGACAGAGCCTGACTAGCGGGAGAACAGATACGCAGTATTTT. Translation gives CASRQSLTSGRTDTQYF.

The chain links TRBV7-2 to TRBJ1-2; TRBD1 is a possible D gene (6 bases). The CDR3 is 16 amino acids. Trimming took 3 bases from V and 6 from J, leaving 20 bases between them. Germline V CDR1 and CDR2: SGHTA, FQGNSA. For the CDR3, the DNA is TGTGCCAGCAGCTTGGGGGGCGCCGGCATATTCGATGGCTACACCTTC. Its protein is CASSLGGAGIFDGYTF.

The chain employs TRBV7-2 and TRBJ2-7; TRBD2 matches at 11 bases. With V trimmed by 5 bases and J by 4 bases, 4 bases remained unmatched. The length of the CDR3 is 14 residues. The germline V gene has CDR1 SGHTA and CDR2 FQGNSA. CDR3 sequence (DNA): TGTGCCAGCAGCCGACTAGCGGGAAATTACGAGCAGTACTTC. This sequence encodes CASSRLAGNYEQYF.

J is TRBJ1-5 and V is TRBV2; TRBD1 is a possible D gene (6 bases). The ends were cut back, 5 bases at V and 3 bases at J, with 11 bases in the middle. The CDR3 runs to 14 residues. The germline CDR1 and CDR2 sequences are SNHLY and FYNNEI. In DNA, the CDR3 is TGTGCCAGCAGTTCGGACAGAGACAATCAGCCCCAGCATTTT. Its translation is CASSSDRDNQPQHF. The full variable domain, with the rest looked up from reference TRBV2 and TRBJ1-5, is EPEVTQTPSHQVTQMGQEVILRCVPISNHLYFYWYRQILGQKVEFLVSFYNNEISEKSEIFDDQFSVERPDGSNFTLKIRSTKLEDSAMYFCASSSDRDNQPQHFGDGTRLSIL.

The genes are TRBV7-9 and TRBJ2-3; 9 nucleotides align to TRBD2. CDR1 SEHNR and CDR2 FQNEAQ come from the germline V gene (reference sequence). The CDR3 runs 17 residues. V dropped 1 base and J dropped 4; count of bases not matched to a gene: 9. CDR3 nucleotides: TGTGCCAGCAGCTTAGAAGGGTGGACTAGCGCCGCAGATACGCAGTATTTT. As protein: CASSLEGWTSAADTQYF.

The chain joins TRBV19 to TRBJ1-1, with 8 bases lining up with TRBD1. The germline V gene encodes CDR1 LNHDA and CDR2 SQIVND (reference sequence). Trimming cost V 7 bases and J 5 bases; bases outside gene matches: 9. The CDR3 has 14 residues. CDR3 bases: TGTGCCAGTATTACCGACAGGGGAGTAACTGAAGCTTTCTTT. It specifies CASITDRGVTEAFF.

The chain uses TRBV10-3 and TRBJ2-1; 7 bases fit TRBD2. CDR3 length equals 14 residues. CDR1 and CDR2 from the germline V gene are ENHRY and SYGVKD. Germline trimming cut 3 bases from V and 3 bases from J; bases unmatched to any gene: 2. CDR3 sequence (DNA): TGTGCCATCAGTGAAGGACTAGTCTACAATGAGCAGTTCTTC. As protein: CAISEGLVYNEQFF.

The CDR3 reads CASSSTSGSPSGTDTQYF. CDR3 DNA: TGCGCCAGCAGCTCCACTAGCGGGAGCCCCTCCGGCACAGATACGCAGTATTTT. The J gene is TRBJ2-3, the V gene TRBV5-1; TRBD2 matches 11 bases. CDR1 and CDR2 from the germline V gene are SGHRS and YFSETQ. With V trimmed by 3 bases and J by 1 base, 10 bases remained unmatched. CDR3 length: 18 amino acids. Complete variable domain (other parts from reference TRBV5-1 and TRBJ2-3): KAGVTQTPRYLIKTRGQQVTLSCSPISGHRSVSWYQQTPGQGLQFLFEYFSETQRNKGNFPGRFSGRQFSNSRSEMNVSTLELGDSALYLCASSSTSGSPSGTDTQYFGPGTRLTVL.

CDR3 sequence reads: CASRPYRGRVNTEAFF. As DNA, the CDR3 is TGTGCCAGCAGGCCATACCGCGGTAGGGTGAACACTGAAGCTTTCTTT. The chain couples TRBV28 to TRBJ1-1, with D hard to call. V gave up 6 bases and J gave up 0 bases, with 17 bases separating them. Germline V lookup: CDR1 MDHEN, CDR2 SYDVKM. The CDR3 is 16 residues long.

This clone has more than one count but fewer than ten. This chain links TRBV6-4 with TRBJ2-1; D perhaps matches TRBD2 (6 bases). The germline V and J ends were trimmed by 4 bases and 0 bases, with 10 bases remaining between them. In germline, CDR1 is MRHNA, CDR2 SNTAGT. This CDR3 spans 15 amino acids. The CDR3 sequence: CASSAASASYNEQFF. CDR3 DNA sequence: TGTGCCAGCAGTGCAGCTAGCGCCTCCTACAATGAGCAGTTCTTC.

This clone was counted only a few times. This sequence joins TRBV2 and TRBJ1-5, with D possibly matching TRBD1 (6 bases). Trimming took off 1 base at V and 6 bases at J, with 10 bases between the two ends. The CDR3 totals 14 residues. Germline V gene data show CDR1 as SNHLY and CDR2 as FYNNEI. The CDR3 protein is CASSEEWGRQPQHF. The CDR3, as DNA: TGTGCCAGCAGTGAAGAATGGGGGCGTCAGCCCCAGCATTTT.

The V gene is TRBV5-1, the J gene TRBJ2-1; D might be TRBD1 (6 bases). CDR1 and CDR2 (germline): SGHRS, YFSETQ. This CDR3 has 15 amino acids. The V end was cut by 4 bases, the J end by 3 bases, with 14 bases between. The CDR3 DNA is TGCGCCAGCAGCCCGGGACAACCTCTCTACAATGAGCAGTTCTTC. Translating it yields CASSPGQPLYNEQFF.

V usage is TRBV6-1 and J usage is TRBJ1-5, with a tentative D call TRBD1 (5 bases). The V gene lost 8 bases and the J gene lost 4 bases, with 12 bases spanning the gap. The CDR3 is made up of 13 amino acids. Per the germline V gene, CDR1 is MNHNS and CDR2 is SASEGT. As DNA, the CDR3 is TGTGCCAGCGGGGGGGATAATAATCAGCCCCAGCATTTT. This codes for CASGGDNNQPQHF.